The 17 T cell receptor beta chains given below trace back to one sample, sequenced in a study of spatial heterogeneity in lung cancer. Time point given: blood at routine non-recurrence follow-up after resection. Sequencing was performed on whole RNA extracted from tumor and nontumor lung tissue, or from frozen PBMC, and the material was left unsorted. MiXCR, run by TCRdb on the 5' RACE reads, gives a single entry per CDR3 protein. The sample lists about 120,000 distinct CDR3 sequences, 9.5% to 15% seen once, with about 15% in the top ten. Source: PBMCs, taken at follow-up. The receptors were gathered from a male donor with early-stage non-small cell lung cancer.

The chain employs TRBV5-4 and TRBJ2-1; D not resolved. Germline CDR1 reads SGHNT; CDR2 reads YYREEE (reference sequence). The CDR3 extends over 14 amino acids. Trimming stripped 4 bases from V and 4 bases from J, with 12 bases between. CDR3 region: CASSPRSLYNEQFF. The CDR3 region has the DNA TGTGCCAGCAGCCCACGTAGCCTTTACAATGAGCAGTTCTTC.

This clonotype was counted a few times. The rearrangement joins TRBV7-3 to TRBJ1-6; tentative D call: TRBD1 (6 bases). The CDR3 is 12 amino acids. Germline values: CDR1 SGHTA, CDR2 FQGTGA. Deletions cut 8 bases from V and 7 bases from J, with 9 bases between. The CDR3 sequence: CASSQGNSPLHF. DNA of the CDR3: TGTGCCAGCTCCCAGGGGAATTCACCCCTCCACTTT.

This clonotype showed up many times. J is TRBJ1-2 and V is TRBV10-3; 8 bases are shared with TRBD1. The CDR3 consists of 15 residues. Germline V gene data show CDR1 as ENHRY and CDR2 as SYGVKD. Trimming cost V 6 bases and J 4 bases; bases outside gene matches: 10. CDR3 in amino acids: CAIRDSGGVSYGYTF. CDR3 nucleotides: TGTGCCATCAGAGACTCAGGGGGCGTTTCCTATGGCTACACCTTC.

This clonotype came up a few times. The J gene is TRBJ2-3, the V gene TRBV11-2; D may be TRBD1 or TRBD2 (5 bases each). The CDR3 has 18 amino acids. Germline V lookup: CDR1 SGHAT, CDR2 FQNNGV. Trimming took off 4 bases at V and 0 bases at J, with 20 bases between the two ends. The CDR3 DNA follows: TGTGCCAGCAGCTCCGGGACGGAAGGTCGAACGAGCACAGATACGCAGTATTTT. This sequence encodes CASSSGTEGRTSTDTQYF.

This clonotype has at least ten counts. This chain connects TRBV9 to TRBJ2-5; 11 nucleotides agree with TRBD1. Germline values: CDR1 SGDLS, CDR2 YYNGEE. V dropped 4 bases and J dropped 4; count of bases not matched to a gene: 6. This CDR3 comprises 15 residues. Here the CDR3 DNA reads TGTGCCAGCAGCCCTCAGGACAGGGGGCGAGAGACCCAGTACTTC. Amino acids: CASSPQDRGRETQYF.

V is TRBV5-1 and J is TRBJ2-3, with D unresolved. This CDR3 is 16 amino acids long. Germline CDR1 reads SGHRS; CDR2 reads YFSETQ. The V end lost 1 base, the J end lost 4 bases, and 16 bases lay between the germline ends. Here the CDR3 reads CASSLTEARGPDTQYF. Here the CDR3 DNA reads TGCGCCAGCAGCTTGACCGAAGCAAGAGGACCAGATACGCAGTATTTT.

The chain carries TRBV15 and TRBJ1-1, with TRBD1 identical over 12 bases. Looked up from germline, CDR1 is LNHNV and CDR2 is YYDKDF (reference sequence). After removal of 3 bases from V and 6 bases from J, the junction contained 17 bases not matched to a gene. CDR3 length equals 19 residues. The DNA for the CDR3 is TGTGCCACCAGCAGCGGAACCGGGACAGGGGGCTTAGTAAAAGCTGAAGCTTTCTTT. Translating it yields CATSSGTGTGGLVKAEAFF. The whole variable domain, filled in from reference TRBV15 and TRBJ1-1, reads DAMVIQNPRYQVTQFGKPVTLSCSQTLNHNVMYWYQQKSSQAPKLLFHYYDKDFNNEADTPDNFQSRRPNTSFCFLDIRSPGLGDTAMYLCATSSGTGTGGLVKAEAFFGQGTRLTVV.

This clonotype was recorded a few times. The chain joins TRBV18 to TRBJ2-1; 7 bases align to TRBD1. The ends lost 4 bases at V and 0 bases at J; junction bases unmatched: 6. The germline gives CDR1 KGHSH, CDR2 LQKENI. The length of the CDR3 is 16 residues. This CDR3 is CASSLGQSVSYNEQFF. The DNA for the CDR3 is TGTGCCAGCTCACTGGGACAGTCAGTCTCCTACAATGAGCAGTTCTTC.

There are a few counts of this clonotype. The V call is TRBV28, the J call TRBJ1-4; no firm D call. The CDR3 loop spans 10 amino acids. Per the germline V gene, CDR1 is MDHEN and CDR2 is SYDVKM. Trimming pared 10 bases from V and 3 bases from J, leaving 3 bases between. The CDR3 loop reads CATSNEKLFF. The CDR3 DNA reads as TGTGCCACCTCTAATGAAAAACTGTTTTTT.

The chain is built from TRBV11-2 and TRBJ1-6; D is uncertain. The CDR3 runs to 15 residues. Germline lookup yields CDR1 SGHAT and CDR2 FQNNGV. Between the trimmed V and J ends, which lost 7 bases and 2 bases, there was a span of 12 bases. CDR3 residues: CASTIGGTYNSPLHF. The CDR3 coding sequence is TGTGCCAGCACCATAGGAGGGACCTATAATTCACCCCTCCACTTT.

The gene calls are TRBV12-3 or TRBV12-4 and TRBJ2-3; D may be TRBD2 (6 bases). This CDR3 has 14 residues. The V end was cut by 8 bases, the J end by 4 bases, with 16 bases between. The DNA for the CDR3 is TGTGCCAGCTCTCGCTTGGGGGAGGCAGATACGCAGTATTTT. Translation: CASSRLGEADTQYF.

There are many counts of this clonotype. The chain couples TRBV12-3 or TRBV12-4 to TRBJ2-1; 9 bases fit TRBD1. J gave up 8 bases and V 1 base, and 15 bases lay outside the gene matches. This CDR3 contains 18 residues. This CDR3 is CASSLGGLGTGSLHEQFF. Written as DNA, the CDR3 is TGTGCCAGCAGTTTAGGGGGGTTGGGGACAGGGAGTCTCCATGAGCAGTTCTTC.

This clonotype was detected ten times or more. The chain links TRBV29-1 to TRBJ2-1; TRBD1 agrees at 7 bases. The V gene end was trimmed by 5 bases and the J gene end by 12 bases; junction bases not matched to a gene: 16. Per the germline V gene, CDR1 is SQVTM and CDR2 is ANQGSEA. The CDR3 consists of 14 residues. CDR3 residues: CSVLVSPRAGGQFF. CDR3 coding DNA: TGCAGCGTTCTGGTTAGTCCCAGGGCAGGGGGGCAGTTCTTC.

The CDR3 coding sequence is TGCAGCGTTGAGGGGGGAACGGGCTATGGCTACACCTTC. It encodes CSVEGGTGYGYTF. The chain couples TRBV29-1 to TRBJ1-2; possibly TRBD1 for D (5 bases). The germline V gene encodes CDR1 SQVTM and CDR2 ANQGSEA. V was pared by 3 bases and J by 4 bases, with 12 bases between. The CDR3 has 13 residues. The full variable domain, completed using reference TRBV29-1 and TRBJ1-2, is SAVISQKPSRDICQRGTSLTIQCQVDSQVTMMFWYRQQPGQSLTLIATANQGSEATYESGFVIDKFPISRPNLTFSTLTVSNMSPEDSSIYLCSVEGGTGYGYTFGSGTRLTVV.

In this sample, this clonotype turned up a few times. This chain connects TRBV15 to TRBJ1-6; no definite D call. V was cut by 6 bases and J by 3 bases, with 9 bases left in between. In germline, CDR1 is LNHNV, CDR2 YYDKDF (reference sequence). The CDR3 consists of 14 residues. The DNA of the CDR3 is TGTGCCACCAGTTCCCACGGCTATAATTCACCCCTCCACTTT. This translates into CATSSHGYNSPLHF.

This chain joins TRBV20-1 and TRBJ2-7; no definite D call. Deletions cut 0 bases from V and 5 bases from J, with 23 bases between. CDR3 length: 17 residues. The germline V gene has CDR1 DFQATT and CDR2 SNEGSKA (reference sequence). CDR3 coding DNA: TGCAGTGCTAGAGATGGAAGGAGTCTTAGTCCCGTCCACGAGCAGTACTTC. It specifies CSARDGRSLSPVHEQYF.

This clonotype was observed a handful of times. This rearrangement joins TRBV9 to TRBJ2-3, with D hard to call. This CDR3 has 16 residues. The V gene's germline CDR1 is SGDLS and CDR2 YYNGEE. V lost 0 bases and J lost 7, with 18 bases in between. The CDR3 loop is CASSVAGVPRQNTQYF. CDR3 bases: TGTGCCAGCAGCGTAGCGGGCGTGCCCAGGCAAAATACGCAGTATTTT.